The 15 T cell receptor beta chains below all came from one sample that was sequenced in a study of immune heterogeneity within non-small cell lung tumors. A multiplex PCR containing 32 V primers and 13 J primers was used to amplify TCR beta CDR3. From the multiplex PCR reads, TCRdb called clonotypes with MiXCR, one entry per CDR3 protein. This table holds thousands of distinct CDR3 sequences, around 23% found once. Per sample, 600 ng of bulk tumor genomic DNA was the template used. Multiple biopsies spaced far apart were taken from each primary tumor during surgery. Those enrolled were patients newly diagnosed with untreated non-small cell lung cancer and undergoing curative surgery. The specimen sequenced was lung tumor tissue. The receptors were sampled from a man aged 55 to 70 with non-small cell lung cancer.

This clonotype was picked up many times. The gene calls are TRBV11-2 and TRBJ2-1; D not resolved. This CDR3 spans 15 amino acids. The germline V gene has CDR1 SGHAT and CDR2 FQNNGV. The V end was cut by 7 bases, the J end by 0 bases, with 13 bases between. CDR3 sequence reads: CASTDSPSSYNEQFF. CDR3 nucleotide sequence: TGTGCCAGCACTGATTCCCCTAGCTCCTACAATGAGCAGTTCTTC. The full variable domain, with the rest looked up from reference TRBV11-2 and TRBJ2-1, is EAGVAQSPRYKIIEKRQSVAFWCNPISGHATLYWYQQILGQGPKLLIQFQNNGVVDDSQLPKDRFSAERLKGVDSTLKIQPAKLEDSAVYLCASTDSPSSYNEQFFGPGTRLTVL.

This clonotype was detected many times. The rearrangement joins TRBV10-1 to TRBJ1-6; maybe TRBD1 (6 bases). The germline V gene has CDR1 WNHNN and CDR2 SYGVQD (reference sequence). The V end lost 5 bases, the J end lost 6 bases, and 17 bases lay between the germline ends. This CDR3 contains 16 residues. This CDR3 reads CASSRGGGGSNSPLHF. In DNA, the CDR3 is TGCGCCAGCAGTAGGGGGGGGGGAGGTTCTAATTCACCCCTCCACTTT.

DNA of the CDR3: TGCAGCGTTCTCGAGTGGGAGGGCCGATACGATGAGCAGTTCTTC. It translates to CSVLEWEGRYDEQFF. The chain is built from TRBV29-1 and TRBJ2-1, with 7 bases lining up with TRBD2. The trim removed 5 bases at V and 8 bases at J, leaving 15 bases unmatched. The germline CDR1 and CDR2 sequences are SQVTM and ANQGSEA. This CDR3 region has 15 residues.

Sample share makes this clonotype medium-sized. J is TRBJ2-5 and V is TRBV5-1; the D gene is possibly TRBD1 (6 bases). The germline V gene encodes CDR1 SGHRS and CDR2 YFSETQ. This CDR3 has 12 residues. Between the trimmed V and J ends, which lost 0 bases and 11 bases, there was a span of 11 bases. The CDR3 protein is CASSLGQEPQYF. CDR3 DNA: TGCGCCAGCAGCTTGGGACAGGAACCACAGTACTTC.

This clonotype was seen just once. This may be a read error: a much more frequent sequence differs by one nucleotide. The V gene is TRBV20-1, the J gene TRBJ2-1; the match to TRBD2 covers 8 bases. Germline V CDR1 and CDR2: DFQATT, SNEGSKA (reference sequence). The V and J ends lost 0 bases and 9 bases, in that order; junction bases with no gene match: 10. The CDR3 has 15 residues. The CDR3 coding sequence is TGCAGTGCTAGAGAATTAGCGGGAACGGATGGTGAGCAGTTCTTC. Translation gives CSARELAGTDGEQFF.

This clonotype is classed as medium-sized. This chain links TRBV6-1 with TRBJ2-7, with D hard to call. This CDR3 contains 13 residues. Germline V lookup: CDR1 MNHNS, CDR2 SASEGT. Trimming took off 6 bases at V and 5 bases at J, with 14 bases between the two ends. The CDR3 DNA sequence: TGTGCCAGCAGGCCGAGATTGGGCGACGAGCAGTACTTC. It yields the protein CASRPRLGDEQYF.

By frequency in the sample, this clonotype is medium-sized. The CDR3, as DNA: TGTGCCAGCAGCCACTCTAGCGGTTGGACCTACGAGCAGTACTTC. Translating gives CASSHSSGWTYEQYF. This chain joins TRBV3-1 and TRBJ2-7; TRBD2 matches 7 bases. Unmatched junction bases numbered 7, after V lost 3 bases and J lost 2 bases. This CDR3 has 15 residues. Per the germline V gene, CDR1 is LGHDT and CDR2 is YNNKEL (reference sequence).

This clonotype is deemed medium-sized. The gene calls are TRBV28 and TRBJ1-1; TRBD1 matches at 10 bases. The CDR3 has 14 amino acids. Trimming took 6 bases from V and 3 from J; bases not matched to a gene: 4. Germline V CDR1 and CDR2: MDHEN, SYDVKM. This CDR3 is CASRGQGVYTEAFF. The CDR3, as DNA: TGTGCCAGCAGAGGACAGGGGGTGTACACTGAAGCTTTCTTT.

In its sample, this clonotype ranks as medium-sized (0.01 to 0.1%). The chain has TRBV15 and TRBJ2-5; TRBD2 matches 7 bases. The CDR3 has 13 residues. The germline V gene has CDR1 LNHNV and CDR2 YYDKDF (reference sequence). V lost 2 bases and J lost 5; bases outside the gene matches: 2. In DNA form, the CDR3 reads TGTGCCACCAGCAGATTCGGGGGGGAGACCCAGTACTTC. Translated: CATSRFGGETQYF.

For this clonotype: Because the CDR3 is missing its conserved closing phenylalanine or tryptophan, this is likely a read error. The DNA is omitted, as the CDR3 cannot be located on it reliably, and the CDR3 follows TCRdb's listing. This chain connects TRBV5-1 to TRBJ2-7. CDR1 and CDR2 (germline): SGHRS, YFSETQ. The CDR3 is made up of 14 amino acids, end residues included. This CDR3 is CASSHGQGPYEPYS.

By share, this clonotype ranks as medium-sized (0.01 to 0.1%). The DNA for the CDR3 is TGCGCCAGCAGCTTGGCCCAGGTAATGGGTACGCAGTATTTT. Residues: CASSLAQVMGTQYF. J is TRBJ2-3 and V is TRBV5-1; D ambiguous. Trimming cost V 0 bases and J 8 bases, with 13 bases left between them. CDR3 length: 14 residues. The V gene's germline CDR1 is SGHRS and CDR2 YFSETQ.

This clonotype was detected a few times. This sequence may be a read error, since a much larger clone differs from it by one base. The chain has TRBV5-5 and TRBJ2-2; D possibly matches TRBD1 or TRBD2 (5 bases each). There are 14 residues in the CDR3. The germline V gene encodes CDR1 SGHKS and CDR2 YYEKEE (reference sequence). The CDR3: CASSQGPERGGLFF. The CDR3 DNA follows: TGTGCCAGCAGCCAAGGACCCGAACGTGGGGGGCTGTTTTTT.

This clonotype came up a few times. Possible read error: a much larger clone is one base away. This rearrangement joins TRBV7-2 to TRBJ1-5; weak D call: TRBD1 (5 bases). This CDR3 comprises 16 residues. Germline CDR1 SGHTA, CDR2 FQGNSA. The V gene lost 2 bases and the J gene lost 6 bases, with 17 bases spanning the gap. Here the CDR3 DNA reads TGTGCCAGCAGCTTAATCTCGTCAAGGGGTACTCAGCCCCAGCATTTT. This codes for CASSLISSRGTQPQHF.

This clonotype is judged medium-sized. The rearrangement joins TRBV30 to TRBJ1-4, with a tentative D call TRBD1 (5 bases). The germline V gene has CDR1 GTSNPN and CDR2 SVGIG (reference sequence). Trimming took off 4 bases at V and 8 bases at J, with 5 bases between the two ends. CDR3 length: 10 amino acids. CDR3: CAWKGEKLFF. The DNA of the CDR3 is TGTGCCTGGAAGGGGGAAAAACTGTTTTTT. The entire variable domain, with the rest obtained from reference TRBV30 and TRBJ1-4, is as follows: SQTIHQWPATLVQPVGSPLSLECTVEGTSNPNLYWYRQAAGRGLQLLFYSVGIGQISSEVPQNLSASRPQDRQFILSSKKLLLSDSGFYLCAWKGEKLFFGSGTQLSVL.

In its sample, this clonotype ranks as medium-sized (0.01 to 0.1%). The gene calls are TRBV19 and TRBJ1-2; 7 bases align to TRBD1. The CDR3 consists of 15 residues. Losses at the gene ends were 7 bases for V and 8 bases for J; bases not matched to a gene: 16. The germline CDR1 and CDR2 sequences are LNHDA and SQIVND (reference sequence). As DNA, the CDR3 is TGTGCCAGTACCCTCGATAAGACAGGGCCATACGGCTACACCTTC. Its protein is CASTLDKTGPYGYTF.